This T cell receptor beta chain was observed in a study of T-cell reconstitution after alpha-beta-depleted transplantation in children (dated by TCRdb to about 2016). Broadly, across the study: T-cell immune reconstitution after TCRalphabeta/CD19-depleted allogeneic hematopoietic cell transplantation in children was quantitatively tracked in the study by means of TCR repertoire profiling.

V drops 4 bases and J drops 3 bases, leaving 11 bases in between. For CDR1 and CDR2, the germline V gene lists SGHRS and YFSETQ. The CDR3 runs 14 residues from the cysteine to the phenylalanine. CDR3 DNA is the only sequence kept; it has 42 bases, read in frame from the first base. With respect to this clonotype: It has no known antigen specificity. The sample holds no much larger clone one base away, and base qualities are not on file.

Libraries came from PCR. Reads for this sample came from an Illumina HiSeq 2500. TCR libraries were prepared with molecular barcoding, using unique molecular identifiers to normalize TCRbeta repertoire quantification. The public reads were reanalyzed by TCRdb: fastp trimming at Q25, MiXCR alignment, in-frame beta chains only. Rows with a matching CDR3 protein are joined into one entry that keeps the most common DNA and genes. The sample table records approximately 240,000 distinct CDR3 sequences; approximately 10% of these occur just once. The ten top clones hold around 6.2% of the sample. The chain was built from TRBV5-1 and TRBJ1-5, with the D gene call left open. This specimen was PBMCs from the stem cell graft donor, taken from the stem cell graft. This sequence originates from a human donor who donated a stem cell graft to a child with acute lymphoblastic leukemia. The CDR3 is CASSPENPNQPQHF. The base sequence is TGCGCCAGCAGCCCCGAAAATCCCAATCAGCCCCAGCATTTT.